Shown below are 19 T cell receptor beta chains from a single sample sequenced in a study of CD8+ T cells in alopecia areata. The sample's treatment: oral pan-JAK inhibitor, 5-10 mg twice daily. Sequencing used cDNA as its template, made by extracting RNA and reverse transcribing it. Data came from immunoSEQ multiplex PCR; TCRdb stores just in-frame clones and leaves some out. The table lists roughly 150,000 clones, roughly 50% of them singletons, with approximately 16% in the top ten. Source: CD8+ T cells sorted from blood, taken at week 4, from a patient treated with tofacitinib. The receptor source for this set is a human donor with alopecia areata.

The CDR3 nucleotides read TGTGCCAGCAGCCAAGAGACAGATTCACCCCTCCACTTT. This translates into CASSQETDSPLHF. The rearrangement joins TRBV4-2 to TRBJ1-6; possibly TRBD1 for D (5 bases). The CDR3 has 13 amino acids. Germline V gives CDR1 LGHNA, CDR2 YNFKEQ. V was cut by 0 bases and J by 8 bases, with 5 bases left in between.

This clone was seen a handful of times. The chain is built from TRBV9 and TRBJ2-7; D may be TRBD2 (6 bases). Trimming cost V 4 bases and J 3 bases, with 11 bases left between them. Per germline, CDR1 SGDLS and CDR2 YYNGEE. This CDR3 is 13 amino acids long. The CDR3 bases are TGTGCCAGCAGCCCTAATAGCGGCTACGAGCAGTACTTC. This codes for CASSPNSGYEQYF.

The chain recombines TRBV2 with TRBJ2-1; the match to TRBD1 covers 9 bases. There are 12 residues in the CDR3. Germline V lookup: CDR1 SNHLY, CDR2 FYNNEI. With 7 bases clipped from V and 7 bases from J, the junction kept 2 bases outside the gene matches. The CDR3 sequence: CASTGTGNEQFF. The DNA for the CDR3 is TGTGCCAGCACCGGGACAGGGAATGAGCAGTTCTTC.

This clone was observed a single time. The V and J genes are TRBV6-5 and TRBJ2-7; weak D call: TRBD1 (6 bases). Deletions cut 2 bases from V and 3 bases from J, with 11 bases between. CDR1 is MNHEY and CDR2 is SVGAGI in the germline V gene. The CDR3 extends over 14 amino acids. Here the CDR3 reads CASSYGQIDYEQYF. The CDR3 bases are TGTGCCAGCAGTTACGGACAGATTGACTACGAGCAGTACTTC.

This CDR3 is CASSQGRGLPDTGELFF. The CDR3 nucleotides are TGTGCCAGCAGCCAAGGAAGGGGGCTCCCTGACACCGGGGAGCTGTTTTTT. This chain connects TRBV14 to TRBJ2-2; 7 bases match TRBD1. Germline V gives CDR1 SGHDN, CDR2 FVKESK. Trimming took 1 base from V and 3 from J; bases not matched to a gene: 8. The CDR3 covers 17 residues.

The gene calls are TRBV6-5 and TRBJ2-7; D uncertain. V lost 6 bases and J 2 bases, leaving 11 bases between the germline ends. The CDR3 spans 13 residues. Germline CDR1 and CDR2: MNHEY and SVGAGI. CDR3 coding DNA: TGTGCCAGCAGCCCCTTATTTCCCTACGAGCAGTACTTC. This codes for CASSPLFPYEQYF.

CDR3 residues: CASSVPRGSGANVLTF. CDR3 nucleotide sequence: TGTGCCAGCAGCGTTCCTAGAGGATCTGGGGCCAACGTCCTGACTTTC. V is TRBV9 and J is TRBJ2-6; no reliable D call. CDR1 and CDR2 from the germline V gene are SGDLS and YYNGEE. The CDR3 sequence is 16 residues long. Deletions cut 2 bases from V and 1 base from J, with 10 bases between.

The chain links TRBV9 to TRBJ1-1; the D gene is possibly TRBD1 (6 bases). Trimming took 2 bases from V and 7 from J, leaving 15 bases between them. The V gene's germline CDR1 is SGDLS and CDR2 YYNGEE. CDR3 length equals 14 residues. This CDR3 is CASSVTGQFDEAFF. The CDR3 DNA reads as TGTGCCAGCAGCGTGACGGGACAATTCGATGAAGCTTTCTTT.

The chain uses TRBV10-3 and TRBJ2-1; D remains ambiguous. V was cut by 10 bases and J by 8 bases, with 9 bases left in between. The CDR3 spans 10 residues. Germline lookup yields CDR1 ENHRY and CDR2 SYGVKD. CDR3: CASGEDEQFF. CDR3 coding DNA: TGTGCCAGTGGTGAGGATGAGCAGTTCTTC.

This clone was counted a few times. The chain is built from TRBV5-1 and TRBJ2-3; D assignment may be TRBD1 or TRBD2 (5 bases each). CDR1 and CDR2 (germline): SGHRS, YFSETQ. This CDR3 is 17 amino acids long. V was cut by 1 base and J by 0 bases, with 15 bases left in between. This chain's CDR3 is CASSLTGPPGSTDTQYF. The DNA for the CDR3 is TGCGCCAGCAGCTTGACGGGACCCCCGGGTAGCACAGATACGCAGTATTTT.

The chain combines TRBV18 with TRBJ2-7, with 7 bases identical to TRBD1. The trim removed 6 bases at V and 8 bases at J, leaving 13 bases unmatched. CDR3 size: 14 residues. Germline V gene sequence: CDR1 KGHSH, CDR2 LQKENI. DNA of the CDR3: TGTGCCAGCTCGCCCCCGGGACAGCCGGCGAAGCAGTACTTC. This translates into CASSPPGQPAKQYF.

This chain connects TRBV29-1 to TRBJ2-3; 7 nucleotides agree with TRBD1. J lost 5 bases, V lost 7 bases, and 6 bases had no gene match. Germline values: CDR1 SQVTM, CDR2 ANQGSEA. The CDR3 is 12 residues long. The chain's CDR3 is CSGNRGEDTQYF. The CDR3 nucleotides are TGCAGCGGTAACAGGGGAGAAGATACGCAGTATTTT.

This clone was counted between two and nine times. V usage is TRBV5-6 and J usage is TRBJ1-1; no reliable D call. Trimming removed 2 bases from V and 1 base from J, with 9 bases in between. The CDR3 loop spans 14 amino acids. Germline values: CDR1 SGHDT, CDR2 YYEEEE. CDR3 sequence reads: CASSFGPQNTEAFF. In nucleotides, the CDR3 is TGTGCCAGCAGCTTTGGGCCACAGAACACTGAAGCTTTCTTT. Full variable domain (outside the CDR3, taken from reference TRBV5-6 and TRBJ1-1): DAGVTQSPTHLIKTRGQQVTLRCSPKSGHDTVSWYQQALGQGPQFIFQYYEEEERQRGNFPDRFSGHQFPNYSSELNVNALLLGDSALYLCASSFGPQNTEAFFGQGTRLTVV.

The chain recombines TRBV4-3 with TRBJ2-7; D unclear. CDR3 length: 15 residues. The V gene lost 1 base and the J gene lost 2 bases, with 12 bases spanning the gap. Germline lookup yields CDR1 LGHNA and CDR2 YSLEER. CDR3 in DNA: TGCGCCAGCAGCCAAGGTGTCCAGGAGCCCTACGAGCAGTACTTC. Its translation: CASSQGVQEPYEQYF.

The table lists this clone with a few counts. The rearrangement joins TRBV28 to TRBJ2-5; D gene uncertain. The V gene's germline CDR1 is MDHEN and CDR2 SYDVKM. There are 15 residues in the CDR3. The V end lost 2 bases, the J end lost 2 bases, and 12 bases lay between the germline ends. The CDR3, as DNA: TGTGCCAGCAGTTTAGGCCAATTATCACAAGAGACCCAGTACTTC. Protein: CASSLGQLSQETQYF.

This clone was seen more than once but under ten times. The V call is TRBV7-9, the J call TRBJ2-1; 7 bases are a match to TRBD1. This CDR3 spans 14 amino acids. Germline lookup yields CDR1 SEHNR and CDR2 FQNEAQ (reference sequence). The V segment lost 10 bases and the J segment 6 bases; nucleotides outside the gene matches: 12. CDR3 amino acids: CATPDRDSINEQFF. The CDR3 DNA reads as TGTGCCACCCCGGACCGGGACAGCATCAATGAGCAGTTCTTC.

This clone was picked up a small number of times. The genes are TRBV29-1 and TRBJ2-1; D is unresolved. Germline V gene sequence: CDR1 SQVTM, CDR2 ANQGSEA. Between the trimmed V and J ends, which lost 4 bases and 5 bases, there was a span of 6 bases. The CDR3 covers 11 residues. DNA of the CDR3: TGCAGCGTTGGACCTGACAATGAGCAGTTCTTC. Its protein is CSVGPDNEQFF.

This clone showed up just a few times. V usage is TRBV6-5 and J usage is TRBJ2-7; D gene uncertain. The germline V gene has CDR1 MNHEY and CDR2 SVGAGI. The CDR3 is 13 amino acids. Trimming cost V 6 bases and J 1 base, with 10 bases left between them. This CDR3 reads CASRADTSYEQYF. The CDR3 DNA sequence: TGTGCCAGCAGGGCAGACACGTCCTACGAGCAGTACTTC.

The chain employs TRBV9 and TRBJ1-2, with 9 bases that match TRBD1. V lost 5 bases to trimming and J lost 4 bases; unmatched junction nucleotides: 15. The germline V gene encodes CDR1 SGDLS and CDR2 YYNGEE. The CDR3 is made up of 17 amino acids. The CDR3 reads CASSDYSGTGYTYGYTF. As DNA, the CDR3 is TGTGCCAGCAGTGACTACTCCGGGACAGGGTATACCTATGGCTACACCTTC. Complete variable domain (other parts from reference TRBV9 and TRBJ1-2): DSGVTQTPKHLITATGQRVTLRCSPRSGDLSVYWYQQSLDQGLQFLIQYYNGEERAKGNILERFSAQQFPDLHSELNLSSLELGDSALYFCASSDYSGTGYTYGYTFGSGTRLTVV.